This T cell receptor beta chain was captured by sequencing in a study of cytomegalovirus exposure and HLA in healthy donors. Study-level results: A later analysis linked a missense variant in DCLRE1C to the trimming of TCR beta V and J genes.

Worth noting for this clone: Its antigen is unidentified.

CDR1 is LGHNA, CDR2 YSLEER, per germline. The V and J ends lost 0 bases and 13 bases respectively, with 15 bases between them. This CDR3 has 13 residues. Amplification used 60 Vbeta primers and 13 Jbeta primers. Sequencing used immunoSEQ multiplex PCR; TCRdb keeps in-frame clones, though not all of them. Of roughly 80,000 clones in the sample, around 81% were seen once. The sample taken for sequencing was PBMCs. The chain combines TRBV4-3 with TRBJ2-5; no definite D call. This TCR was sampled from a woman aged 25 to 39 in good health and CMV-seronegative. The chain's CDR3 is CASSQDTSRRLYF. The CDR3 nucleotides are TGCGCCAGCAGCCAAGATACGAGTCGGCGGCTGTACTTC.